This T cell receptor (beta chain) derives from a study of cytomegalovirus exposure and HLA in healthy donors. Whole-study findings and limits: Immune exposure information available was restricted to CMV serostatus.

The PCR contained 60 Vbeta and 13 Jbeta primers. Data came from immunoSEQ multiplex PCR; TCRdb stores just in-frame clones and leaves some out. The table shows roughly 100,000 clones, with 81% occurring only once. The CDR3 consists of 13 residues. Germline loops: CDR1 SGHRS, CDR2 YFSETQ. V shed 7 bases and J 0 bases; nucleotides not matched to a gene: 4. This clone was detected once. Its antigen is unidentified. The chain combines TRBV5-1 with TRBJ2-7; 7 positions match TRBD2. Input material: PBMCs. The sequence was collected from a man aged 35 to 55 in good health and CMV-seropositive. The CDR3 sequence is CASGEGSSYEQYF. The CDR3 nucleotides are TGCGCCAGCGGGGAGGGGTCCTCCTACGAGCAGTACTTC.